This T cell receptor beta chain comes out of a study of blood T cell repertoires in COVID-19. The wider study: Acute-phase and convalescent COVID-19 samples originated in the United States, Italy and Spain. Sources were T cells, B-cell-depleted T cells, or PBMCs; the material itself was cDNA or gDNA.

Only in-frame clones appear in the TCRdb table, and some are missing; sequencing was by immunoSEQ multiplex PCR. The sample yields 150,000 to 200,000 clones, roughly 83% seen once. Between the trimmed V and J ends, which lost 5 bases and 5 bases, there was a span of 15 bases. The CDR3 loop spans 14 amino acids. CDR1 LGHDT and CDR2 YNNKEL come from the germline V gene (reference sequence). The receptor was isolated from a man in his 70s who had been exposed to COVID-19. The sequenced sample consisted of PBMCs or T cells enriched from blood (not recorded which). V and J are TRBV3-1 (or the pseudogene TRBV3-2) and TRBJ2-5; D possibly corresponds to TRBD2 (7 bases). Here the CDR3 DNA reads TGTGCCAGCAGCTTTGGGGGGGGCGATGAGACCCAGTACTTC. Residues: CASSFGGGDETQYF.